This T cell receptor (beta chain) was sequenced for a study of blood T cell repertoires in COVID-19. Whole-study context: Acute and convalescent COVID-19 specimens originated in the United States, Italy and Spain. From T cells, B-cell-depleted T cells, or PBMCs came the material, which was cDNA or gDNA.

Seattle-derived patients entered the study during active infection and were followed longitudinally. There are 16 residues in the CDR3. The ends were cut back, 4 bases at V and 8 bases at J, with 22 bases in the middle. CDR1 and CDR2 (germline): SGHNT, YYREEE (reference sequence). Authors' methods: Reference gene primers were amplified, and this amplification served to estimate nucleated cell counts. Sequenced by immunoSEQ multiplex PCR; TCRdb stores in-frame clones only, minus some. V and J calls and clone size are copied from that table; D and trimming were computed from the DNA. This sample yields 250,000 to 350,000 clones, of which approximately 84% are seen a single time; around 16% belongs to the top ten.

The chain uses TRBV5-4 and TRBJ2-1; possibly TRBD2 for D (7 bases). Sequenced input: peripheral blood. The sequence came from a person aged 70 to 85 with COVID-19, enrolled during active disease. The CDR3 reads CASSPGPRGAGDEQFF. The CDR3 nucleotides read TGTGCCAGCAGCCCGGGTCCCCGGGGGGCAGGCGATGAGCAGTTCTTC.